These 12 T cell receptor beta chains share one sample of origin, sequenced in a study of T-cell reconstitution after alpha-beta-depleted transplantation in children listed by TCRdb under 2016. Receptors were amplified or captured by PCR. Sequenced using an Illumina HiSeq 2500. Molecular barcoding was employed in the preparation of TCR libraries, with unique molecular identifiers being used to normalize TCRbeta repertoire quantification. The raw public data were reprocessed by TCRdb itself: fastp quality trimming at Q25, MiXCR clonotype calling, in-frame beta chains only. Under each unique CDR3 protein, matching rows form one entry showing the most common genes and DNA. The sample table shows 98,000 or so distinct CDR3 sequences, and around 6.4% are seen once. The ten biggest clones cover around 23% of the sample. What this sample's treatment or condition label stands for: allogeneic hematopoietic cell transplantation with graft depleted of TCRalphabeta T cells and CD19 B cells.

The sequences come from PBMCs, mostly from graft donor cells, collected 360 days after TCRalphabeta/CD19-depleted stem cell transplant. The receptors were gathered from a male patient aged 2 to 10 who had a stem cell transplant for acute lymphoblastic leukemia, so the T cells may come from the graft donor.

The sample holds many counts of this clonotype. The chain has TRBV25-1 and TRBJ2-7; D ambiguous. Trimming stripped 5 bases from V and 3 bases from J, with 11 bases between. CDR3 size: 13 residues. In germline, CDR1 is MGHDK, CDR2 SYGVNS. CDR3 nucleotides: TGTGCCAGCAGTCTCCACTCCCTCTACGAGCAGTACTTC. Translation: CASSLHSLYEQYF.

The chain recombines TRBV9 with TRBJ1-4, with TRBD1 matching over 12 bases. This CDR3 contains 17 residues. CDR1 and CDR2 from the germline V gene are SGDLS and YYNGEE. J gave up 7 bases and V 4 bases, and 11 bases lay outside the gene matches. CDR3 sequence reads: CASSLSGTGGESEKLFF. The DNA for the CDR3 is TGTGCCAGCAGCCTCAGCGGGACAGGGGGCGAAAGTGAAAAACTGTTTTTT.

This clonotype was counted many times. The CDR3, as DNA: TGTGCCAGCAGCTTAGCCCCAAACCCAGGGTGGGGAGATACGCAGTATTTT. Translation: CASSLAPNPGWGDTQYF. The chain carries TRBV7-6 and TRBJ2-3, with D tentatively TRBD1 (5 bases). The length of the CDR3 is 17 residues. Germline loops: CDR1 SGHVS, CDR2 FNYEAQ. Trimming removed 0 bases from V and 5 bases from J, with 18 bases in between.

In this sample, this clonotype turned up many times. The chain recombines TRBV28 with TRBJ2-3; D is unresolved. V lost 3 bases, J lost 3 bases, and 7 bases lay in between. CDR1 and CDR2 from the germline V gene are MDHEN and SYDVKM. CDR3 length: 13 amino acids. CDR3 in DNA: TGTGCCAGCAGTTTGGGGATGACAGATACGCAGTATTTT. Translation: CASSLGMTDTQYF.

This clonotype was counted at least ten times. The chain is built from TRBV4-3 and TRBJ2-1; tentatively, D is TRBD2 (5 bases). Per the germline V gene, CDR1 is LGHNA and CDR2 is YSLEER. This CDR3 has 17 residues. With 0 bases removed from V and 0 bases from J, the gap between germline ends came to 12 bases. CDR3 protein: CASSQEWEPSSYNEQFF. CDR3 in DNA: TGCGCCAGCAGCCAAGAGTGGGAGCCAAGCTCCTACAATGAGCAGTTCTTC.

This clonotype has more than one count but fewer than ten. Relative to the germline gene, one junction end is altered; a read error may explain this. The V gene is TRBV7-7, the J gene TRBJ2-1; 12 bases align to TRBD1. CDR3 length equals 15 residues. The germline V gene has CDR1 SSHAT and CDR2 FNYEAQ (reference sequence). The CDR3 sequence: CASSLAGTGGSEQFF. CDR3 sequence (DNA): TGTGCTAGCAGCTTAGCAGGGACAGGGGGCAGTGAGCAGTTCTTC. Variable domain in full (rest from reference TRBV7-7 and TRBJ2-1): GAGVSQSPRYKVTKRGQDVTLRCDPISSHATLYWYQQALGQGPEFLTYFNYEAQPDKSGLPSDRFSAERPEGSISTLTIQRTEQRDSAMYRCASSLAGTGGSEQFFGPGTRLTVL.

Many counts were recorded for this clonotype. The gene calls are TRBV25-1 and TRBJ2-7, with D possibly being TRBD1 (6 bases). Germline V gives CDR1 MGHDK, CDR2 SYGVNS. Trimming stripped 3 bases from V and 2 bases from J, with 14 bases between. The CDR3 is 15 amino acids. The CDR3 DNA is TGTGCCAGCAGTGAGAGAATGGGGACACCCTACGAGCAGTACTTC. Its translation is CASSERMGTPYEQYF.

This clonotype came up many times. The V and J genes are TRBV6-5 and TRBJ1-1, with a tentative D call TRBD1 (5 bases). This CDR3 has 14 residues. Germline values: CDR1 MNHEY, CDR2 SVGAGI. V lost 0 bases and J lost 4, with 9 bases in between. The CDR3 nucleotides are TGTGCCAGCAGTTACTCGGGGCAGAGCACTGAAGCTTTCTTT. The encoded protein is CASSYSGQSTEAFF.

The chain joins TRBV25-1 to TRBJ1-2; D is unclear. Germline values: CDR1 MGHDK, CDR2 SYGVNS. The germline V and J ends were trimmed by 8 bases and 3 bases, with 7 bases remaining between them. CDR3 size: 11 residues. The CDR3, as DNA: TGTGCCAGCCTTGGCTACTATGGCTACACCTTC. Translating gives CASLGYYGYTF.

The sample holds a few counts of this clonotype. A read error may explain this, as a much larger clone is one base away. The rearrangement links TRBV5-6 to TRBJ2-7; 11 nucleotides match TRBD2. Per germline, CDR1 SGHDT and CDR2 YYEEEE. J was trimmed by 3 bases and V by 7 bases; bases with no gene match: 3. CDR3 size: 13 residues. CDR3 nucleotide sequence: TGTGCCAGCCGACTAGCGGGGAACTACGAGCAGTACTTC. It specifies CASRLAGNYEQYF.

This clonotype was detected ten times or more. The chain carries TRBV28 and TRBJ2-1, with no clear D. Germline V gene lookup returns CDR1 MDHEN and CDR2 SYDVKM. The CDR3 spans 16 residues. Trimming stripped 0 bases from V and 9 bases from J, with 18 bases between. In DNA form, the CDR3 reads TGTGCCAGCAGTTTATGGGCCTCAGAAAACCAAGGTGAGCAGTTCTTC. Protein product: CASSLWASENQGEQFF.

This clonotype has more than one count but fewer than ten. J is TRBJ1-2 and V is TRBV5-1, with D uncertain. The CDR3 runs 12 residues. CDR1 SGHRS and CDR2 YFSETQ come from the germline V gene. With 2 bases removed from V and 5 bases from J, the gap between germline ends came to 7 bases. In nucleotides, the CDR3 is TGCGCCAGCAGCTTAGTCGGTTATGGCTACACCTTC. It codes for CASSLVGYGYTF.